Below, 7 T cell receptor beta chains from the same sample are listed, as sequenced in a study of beta chain features in type 1 diabetes. Expressed TCRB transcripts were sequenced because the entire RNA isolate underwent reverse transcription. The table came from immunoSEQ multiplex PCR; TCRdb's copy has only in-frame clones and leaves some out. The data contain hundreds of thousands of clones, around a sixth of them singletons. The sample taken for sequencing was naive CD4+ T cells from blood. The receptors shown here come from a young man in good health.

This clone showed up just a few times. This chain links TRBV5-6 with TRBJ1-2; a weak D match, TRBD1 (5 bases). V dropped 4 bases and J dropped 6 bases, with 16 bases sitting between them. This CDR3 has 14 residues. The germline V gene encodes CDR1 SGHDT and CDR2 YYEEEE. The chain's CDR3 is CASSPRRGAHGYTF. CDR3 sequence (DNA): TGTGCCAGCAGCCCGCGCCGTGGGGCGCATGGCTACACCTTC.

The sample holds a few counts of this clone. The chain combines TRBV7-8 with TRBJ1-2, with 7 nucleotides matching TRBD1. Trimming cost V 1 base and J 9 bases; bases outside gene matches: 2. Germline values: CDR1 SGHVS, CDR2 FQNEAQ. The CDR3 consists of 12 residues. The CDR3 DNA reads TGTGCCAGCAGCTTAGGACAGGGAAGCTACACCTTC. Residues: CASSLGQGSYTF.

This clone was seen only a few times. The V and J genes are TRBV2 and TRBJ2-5; the D gene is possibly TRBD1 (5 bases). The CDR3 sequence is 14 residues long. The germline V and J ends were trimmed by 5 bases and 0 bases, with 10 bases remaining between them. Germline CDR1 reads SNHLY; CDR2 reads FYNNEI. The CDR3 is CASSLLTDQETQYF. CDR3 nucleotide sequence: TGTGCCAGCAGTCTTTTGACAGACCAAGAGACCCAGTACTTC.

In regard to this clone: At the DNA level, this CDR3 is encoded by other sequences in the same sample as well. This chain uses TRBV5-1 with TRBJ2-5, with no clear D. In germline, CDR1 is SGHRS, CDR2 YFSETQ. CDR3 length equals 13 residues. The germline V and J ends were trimmed by 0 bases and 1 base, with 4 bases remaining between them. CDR3 region: CASSLASQETQYF. CDR3 sequence (DNA): TGCGCCAGCAGCTTGGCCTCCCAAGAGACCCAGTACTTC.

This clone was detected a few times. The chain carries TRBV11-1 and TRBJ1-1; D remains ambiguous. The V end lost 2 bases, the J end lost 1 base, and 8 bases lay between the germline ends. Germline CDR1 and CDR2: SGHAT and FQDESV (reference sequence). The CDR3 sequence is 14 residues long. CDR3 region: CASSLLEGNTEAFF. The CDR3 region has the DNA TGTGCCAGCAGCTTATTGGAGGGGAACACTGAAGCTTTCTTT. The full variable domain, with the rest looked up from reference TRBV11-1 and TRBJ1-1, is EAEVAQSPRYKITEKSQAVAFWCDPISGHATLYWYRQILGQGPELLVQFQDESVVDDSQLPKDRFSAERLKGVDSTLKIQPAELGDSAMYLCASSLLEGNTEAFFGQGTRLTVV.

This clone was observed a few times. The chain has TRBV5-1 and TRBJ2-7; the D is unclear. The CDR3 sequence is 14 residues long. Germline V gene data show CDR1 as SGHRS and CDR2 as YFSETQ. V gave up 3 bases and J gave up 0 bases, with 10 bases separating them. The CDR3 nucleotides read TGCGCCAGCAGCTCGCTGTTTAGCTCCTACGAGCAGTACTTC. Its protein product is CASSSLFSSYEQYF.

The chain is built from TRBV28 and TRBJ2-1; no clear D gene. CDR3 length: 11 residues. Germline V lookup: CDR1 MDHEN, CDR2 SYDVKM. V lost 5 bases, J lost 4 bases, and 3 bases lay in between. The CDR3 sequence is CASSNYNEQFF. CDR3 nucleotides: TGTGCCAGCAGTAATTACAATGAGCAGTTCTTC.